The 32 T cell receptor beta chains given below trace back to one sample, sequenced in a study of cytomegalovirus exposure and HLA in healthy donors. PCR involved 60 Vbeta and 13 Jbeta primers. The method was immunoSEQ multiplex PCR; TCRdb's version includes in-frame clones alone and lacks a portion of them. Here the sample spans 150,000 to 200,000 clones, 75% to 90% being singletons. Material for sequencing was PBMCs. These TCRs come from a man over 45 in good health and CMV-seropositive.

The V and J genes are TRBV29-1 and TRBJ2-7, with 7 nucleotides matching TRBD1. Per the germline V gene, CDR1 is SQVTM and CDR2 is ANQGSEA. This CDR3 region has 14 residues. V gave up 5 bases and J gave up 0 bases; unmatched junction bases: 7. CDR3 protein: CSVSQGVSSYEQYF. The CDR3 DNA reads TGCAGCGTTTCCCAGGGGGTCAGCTCCTACGAGCAGTACTTC.

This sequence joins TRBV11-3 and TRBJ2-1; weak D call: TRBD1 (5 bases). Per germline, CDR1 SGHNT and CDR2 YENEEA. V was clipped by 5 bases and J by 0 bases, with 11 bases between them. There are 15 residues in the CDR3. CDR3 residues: CASSPRQGSYNEQFF. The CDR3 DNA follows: TGTGCCAGCAGCCCACGCCAGGGCTCCTACAATGAGCAGTTCTTC.

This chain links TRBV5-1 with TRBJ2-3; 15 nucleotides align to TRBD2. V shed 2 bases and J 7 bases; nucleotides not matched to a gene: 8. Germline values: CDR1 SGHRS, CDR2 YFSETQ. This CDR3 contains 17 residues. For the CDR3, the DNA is TGCGCCAGCAGCTTCGGACTAGCGGGAGGGCCAGGGAATACGCAGTATTTT. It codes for CASSFGLAGGPGNTQYF. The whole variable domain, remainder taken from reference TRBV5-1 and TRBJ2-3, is KAGVTQTPRYLIKTRGQQVTLSCSPISGHRSVSWYQQTPGQGLQFLFEYFSETQRNKGNFPGRFSGRQFSNSRSEMNVSTLELGDSALYLCASSFGLAGGPGNTQYFGPGTRLTVL.

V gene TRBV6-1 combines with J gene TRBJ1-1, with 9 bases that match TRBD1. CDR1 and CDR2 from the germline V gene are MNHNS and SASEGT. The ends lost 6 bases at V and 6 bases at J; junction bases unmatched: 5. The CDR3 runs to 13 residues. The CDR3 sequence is CASSRDREAEAFF. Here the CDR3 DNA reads TGTGCCAGCAGCAGGGACAGGGAGGCTGAAGCTTTCTTT.

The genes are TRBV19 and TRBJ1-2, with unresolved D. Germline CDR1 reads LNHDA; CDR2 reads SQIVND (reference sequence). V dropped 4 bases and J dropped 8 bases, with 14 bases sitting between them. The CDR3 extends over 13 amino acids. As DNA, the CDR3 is TGTGCCAGTAGTACCAAAGGGAGGCGCGGCTACACCTTC. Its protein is CASSTKGRRGYTF.

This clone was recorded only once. In DNA, the CDR3 is TGTGCCAGCAGTGACCCCGGGACAGGGCTAAATACGCAGTATTTT. This codes for CASSDPGTGLNTQYF. V and J are TRBV27 and TRBJ2-3; TRBD1 matches 9 bases. This CDR3 is built from 15 residues. The germline V gene has CDR1 MNHEY and CDR2 SMNVEV (reference sequence). The V gene end was trimmed by 5 bases and the J gene end by 7 bases; junction bases not matched to a gene: 10.

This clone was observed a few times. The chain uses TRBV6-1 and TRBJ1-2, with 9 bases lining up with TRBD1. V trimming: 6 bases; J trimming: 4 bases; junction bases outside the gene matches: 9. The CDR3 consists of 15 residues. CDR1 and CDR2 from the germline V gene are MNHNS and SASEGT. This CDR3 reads CASRIGQGPVYGYTF. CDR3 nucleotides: TGTGCCAGCAGAATTGGACAGGGGCCAGTCTATGGCTACACCTTC.

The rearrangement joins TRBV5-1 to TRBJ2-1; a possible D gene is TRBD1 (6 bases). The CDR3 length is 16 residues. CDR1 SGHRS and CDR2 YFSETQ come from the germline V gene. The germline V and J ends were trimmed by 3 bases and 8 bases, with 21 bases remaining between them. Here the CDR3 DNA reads TGCGCCAGCAGCTGGAGCAGGGGAATACTGGTTGATGAGCAGTTCTTC. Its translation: CASSWSRGILVDEQFF.

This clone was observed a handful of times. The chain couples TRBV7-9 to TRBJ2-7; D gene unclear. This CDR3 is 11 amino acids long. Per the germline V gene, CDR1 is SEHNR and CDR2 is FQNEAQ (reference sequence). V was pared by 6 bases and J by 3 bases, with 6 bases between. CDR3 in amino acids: CASSSIYEQYF. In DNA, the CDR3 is TGTGCCAGCAGTTCAATCTACGAGCAGTACTTC.

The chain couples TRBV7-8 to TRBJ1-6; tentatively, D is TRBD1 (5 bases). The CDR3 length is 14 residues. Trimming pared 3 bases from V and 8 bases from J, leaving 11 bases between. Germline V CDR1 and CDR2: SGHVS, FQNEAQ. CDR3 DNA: TGTGCCAGCAGCTTTCAGGGCAGGGATTCACCCCTCCACTTT. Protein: CASSFQGRDSPLHF.

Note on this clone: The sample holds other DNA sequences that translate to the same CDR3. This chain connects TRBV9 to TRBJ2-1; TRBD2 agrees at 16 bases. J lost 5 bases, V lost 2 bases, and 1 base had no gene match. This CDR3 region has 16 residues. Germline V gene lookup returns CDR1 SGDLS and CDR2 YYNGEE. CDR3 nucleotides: TGTGCCAGCAGCGTGGGGACTAGCGGGGGGGACAATGAGCAGTTCTTC. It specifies CASSVGTSGGDNEQFF.

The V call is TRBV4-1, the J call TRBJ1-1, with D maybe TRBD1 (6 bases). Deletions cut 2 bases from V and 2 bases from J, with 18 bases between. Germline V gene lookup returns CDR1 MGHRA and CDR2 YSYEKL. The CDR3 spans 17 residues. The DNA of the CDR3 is TGCGCCAGCAGCCAAAGCCCACCCCGGACAGACAACACTGAAGCTTTCTTT. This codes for CASSQSPPRTDNTEAFF.

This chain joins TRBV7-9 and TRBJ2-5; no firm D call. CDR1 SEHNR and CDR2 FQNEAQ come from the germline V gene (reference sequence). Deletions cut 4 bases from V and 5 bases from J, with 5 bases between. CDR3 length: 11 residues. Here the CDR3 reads CASSSLETQYF. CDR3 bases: TGTGCCAGCAGCTCGTTGGAGACCCAGTACTTC.

The chain's CDR3 is CASRQGITEAFF. DNA for the CDR3: TGTGCCAGCAGGCAGGGGATAACTGAAGCTTTCTTT. The gene calls are TRBV5-8 and TRBJ1-1; D might be TRBD1 (6 bases). The CDR3 has 12 residues. CDR1 and CDR2 (germline): SGHTS, YDEGEE. Trimming stripped 5 bases from V and 5 bases from J, with 10 bases between. Together with reference TRBV5-8 and TRBJ1-1, the CDR3 gives the full variable domain: EAGVTQSPTHLIKTRGQQATLRCSPISGHTSVYWYQQALGLGLQFLLWYDEGEERNRGNFPPRFSGRQFPNYSSELNVNALELEDSALYLCASRQGITEAFFGQGTRLTVV.

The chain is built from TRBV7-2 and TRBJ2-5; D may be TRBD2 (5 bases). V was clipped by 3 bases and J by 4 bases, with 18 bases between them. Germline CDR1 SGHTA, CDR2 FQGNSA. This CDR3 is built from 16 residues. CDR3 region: CASSFPTTRGRETQYF. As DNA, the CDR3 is TGTGCCAGCAGCTTCCCCACAACCCGGGGTAGAGAGACCCAGTACTTC.

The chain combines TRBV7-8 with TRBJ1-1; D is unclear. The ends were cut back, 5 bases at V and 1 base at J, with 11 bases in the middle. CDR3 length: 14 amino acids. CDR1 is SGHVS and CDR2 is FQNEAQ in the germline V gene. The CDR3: CASSPGPPNTEAFF. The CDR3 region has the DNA TGTGCCAGCAGCCCCGGTCCACCGAACACTGAAGCTTTCTTT.

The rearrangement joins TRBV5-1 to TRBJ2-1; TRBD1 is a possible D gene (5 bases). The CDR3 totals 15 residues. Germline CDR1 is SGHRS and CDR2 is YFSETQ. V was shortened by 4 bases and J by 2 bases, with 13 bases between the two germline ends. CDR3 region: CASSGDSGTYNEQFF. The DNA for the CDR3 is TGCGCCAGCAGCGGTGACAGTGGAACCTACAATGAGCAGTTCTTC.

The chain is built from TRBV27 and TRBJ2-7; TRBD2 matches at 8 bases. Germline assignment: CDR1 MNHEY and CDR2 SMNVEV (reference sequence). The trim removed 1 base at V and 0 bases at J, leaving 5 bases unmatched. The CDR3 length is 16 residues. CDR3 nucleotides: TGTGCCAGCAGTTTATTTGCGGGGGGAAGCTCCTACGAGCAGTACTTC. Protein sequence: CASSLFAGGSSYEQYF.

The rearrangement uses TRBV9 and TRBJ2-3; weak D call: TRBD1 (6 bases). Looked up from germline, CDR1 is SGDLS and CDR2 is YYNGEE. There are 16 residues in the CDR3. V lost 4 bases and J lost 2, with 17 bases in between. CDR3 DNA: TGTGCCAGCAGCCCAGGGGCGGCGCCATTCACAGATACGCAGTATTTT. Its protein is CASSPGAAPFTDTQYF.

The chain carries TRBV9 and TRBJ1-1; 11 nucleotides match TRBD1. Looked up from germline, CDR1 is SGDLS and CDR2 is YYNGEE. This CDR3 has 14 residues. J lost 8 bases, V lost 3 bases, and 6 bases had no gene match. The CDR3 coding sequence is TGTGCCAGCAGCGCCACAGGACAGGGGGCCGAAGCTTTCTTT. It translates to CASSATGQGAEAFF.

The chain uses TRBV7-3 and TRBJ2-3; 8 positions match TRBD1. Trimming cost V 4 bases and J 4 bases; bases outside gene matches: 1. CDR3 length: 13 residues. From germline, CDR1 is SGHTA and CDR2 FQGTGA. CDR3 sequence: CASSSDRADTQYF. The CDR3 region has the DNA TGTGCCAGCAGCTCGGACAGGGCAGATACGCAGTATTTT.

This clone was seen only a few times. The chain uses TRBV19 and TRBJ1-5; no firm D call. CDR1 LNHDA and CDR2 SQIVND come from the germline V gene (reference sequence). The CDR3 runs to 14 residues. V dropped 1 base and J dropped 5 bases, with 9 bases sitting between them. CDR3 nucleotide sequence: TGTGCCAGTAGTATAGTTCGAGGTGATCAGCCCCAGCATTTT. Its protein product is CASSIVRGDQPQHF.

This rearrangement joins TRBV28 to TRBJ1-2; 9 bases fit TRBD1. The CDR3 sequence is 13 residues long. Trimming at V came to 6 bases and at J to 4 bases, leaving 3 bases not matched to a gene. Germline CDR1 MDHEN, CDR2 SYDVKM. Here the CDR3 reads CASRDRGGYGYTF. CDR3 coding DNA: TGTGCCAGCAGAGACAGGGGGGGCTATGGCTACACCTTC.

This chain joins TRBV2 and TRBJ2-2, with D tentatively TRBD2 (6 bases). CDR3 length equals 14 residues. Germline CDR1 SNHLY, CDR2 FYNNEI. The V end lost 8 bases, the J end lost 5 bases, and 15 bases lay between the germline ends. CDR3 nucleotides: TGTGCCAGCTTTGCGGGTGGGGGGACCGGGGAGCTGTTTTTT. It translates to CASFAGGGTGELFF.

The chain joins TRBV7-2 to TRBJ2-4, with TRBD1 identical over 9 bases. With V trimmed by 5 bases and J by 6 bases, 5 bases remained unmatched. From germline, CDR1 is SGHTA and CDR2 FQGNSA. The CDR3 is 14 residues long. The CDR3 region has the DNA TGTGCCAGCAGCCGCCCGGGACAGGGAAACATTCAGTACTTC. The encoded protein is CASSRPGQGNIQYF.

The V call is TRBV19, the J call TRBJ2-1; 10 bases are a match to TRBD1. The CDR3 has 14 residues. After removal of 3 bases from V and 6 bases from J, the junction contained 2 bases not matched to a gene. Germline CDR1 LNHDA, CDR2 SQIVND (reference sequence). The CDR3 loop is CASSMDRGVNEQFF. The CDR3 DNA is TGTGCCAGTAGTATGGACAGGGGGGTCAATGAGCAGTTCTTC.

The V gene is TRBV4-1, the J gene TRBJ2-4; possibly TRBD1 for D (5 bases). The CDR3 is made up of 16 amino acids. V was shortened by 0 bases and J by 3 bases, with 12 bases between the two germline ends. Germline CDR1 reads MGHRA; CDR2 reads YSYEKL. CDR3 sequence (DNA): TGCGCCAGCAGCCAAGATTCAGGGTTAGGCAAAAACATTCAGTACTTC. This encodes CASSQDSGLGKNIQYF.

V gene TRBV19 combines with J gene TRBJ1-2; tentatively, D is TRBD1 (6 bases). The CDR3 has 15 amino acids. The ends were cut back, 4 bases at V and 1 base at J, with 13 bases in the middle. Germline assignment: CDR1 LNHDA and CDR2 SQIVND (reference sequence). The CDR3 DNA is TGTGCCAGTAGTACTGCACAGGGTGATAACTATGGCTACACCTTC. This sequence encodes CASSTAQGDNYGYTF.

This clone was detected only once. The CDR3 region has the DNA TGTGCCAGCAGTAAGACAGCCCCATCAACCGGGGAGCTGTTTTTT. This translates into CASSKTAPSTGELFF. The J gene is TRBJ2-2, the V gene TRBV2; D perhaps matches TRBD1 (5 bases). The germline V gene encodes CDR1 SNHLY and CDR2 FYNNEI. CDR3 length equals 15 residues. V lost 5 bases and J lost 5, with 15 bases in between.

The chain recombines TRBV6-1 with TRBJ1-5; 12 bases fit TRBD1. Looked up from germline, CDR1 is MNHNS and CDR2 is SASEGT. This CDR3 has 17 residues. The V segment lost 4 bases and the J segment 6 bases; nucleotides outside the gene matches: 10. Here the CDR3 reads CASSGLGQGAPGQPQHF. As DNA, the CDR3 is TGTGCCAGCAGTGGCCTGGGACAGGGGGCCCCCGGTCAGCCCCAGCATTTT.

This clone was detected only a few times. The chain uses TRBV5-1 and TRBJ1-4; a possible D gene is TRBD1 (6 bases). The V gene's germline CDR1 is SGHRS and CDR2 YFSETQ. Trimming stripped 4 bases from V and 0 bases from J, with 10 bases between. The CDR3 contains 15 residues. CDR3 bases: TGCGCCAGCAGCCCAAGGACAGCAACTAATGAAAAACTGTTTTTT. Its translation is CASSPRTATNEKLFF.

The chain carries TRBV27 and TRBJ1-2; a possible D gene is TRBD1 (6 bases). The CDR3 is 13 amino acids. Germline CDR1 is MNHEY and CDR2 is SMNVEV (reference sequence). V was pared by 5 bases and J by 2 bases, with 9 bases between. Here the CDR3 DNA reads TGTGCCAGCAGTATCACAGGGAACTATGGCTACACCTTC. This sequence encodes CASSITGNYGYTF.